Below are 28 T cell receptor beta chains sequenced from a single sample in a study of blood T cells in healthy people across ages. It was with a sample-barcoded 5' primer and a J-beta primer mix that a second PCR of roughly 7 to 12 cycles was run. TCRdb re-called the 5' RACE reads with MiXCR, one entry per CDR3 protein. Among over 1.5 million distinct CDR3 sequences listed, less than 50% were seen once. Sequencing was performed on blood. The receptors were sampled from a woman aged 40 to 49 in good health.

The rearrangement uses TRBV9 and TRBJ2-1, with 9 nucleotides matching TRBD1. Trimming at V came to 6 bases and at J to 9 bases, leaving 10 bases not matched to a gene. This CDR3 has 14 residues. The germline CDR1 and CDR2 sequences are SGDLS and YYNGEE. The CDR3 DNA sequence: TGTGCCAGCACCGGGACAGGGTCCCGCACTGAGCAGTTCTTC. Protein sequence: CASTGTGSRTEQFF.

As for this clonotype: The germline gene is not matched at one end of the junction; a read error may be the cause. The chain combines TRBV15 with TRBJ1-2; D not resolved. The CDR3 runs 16 residues. Germline CDR1 reads LNHNV; CDR2 reads YYDKDF (reference sequence). The CDR3 spells CATSGDRMQALYGYTF. The DNA of the CDR3 is TGTGCCACCAGCGGAGATCGAATGCAGGCGCTCTATGGCTACACCTTC.

The table lists this clonotype with a few counts. The chain links TRBV20-1 to TRBJ2-7; a weak D match, TRBD2 (6 bases). The CDR3 runs to 14 residues. Germline V gene sequence: CDR1 DFQATT, CDR2 SNEGSKA (reference sequence). Trimming pared 6 bases from V and 0 bases from J, leaving 15 bases between. The CDR3 here is CSADRDWSSYEQYF. The DNA for the CDR3 is TGCAGTGCCGACCGGGACTGGAGCTCCTACGAGCAGTACTTC.

The genes are TRBV5-7 and TRBJ2-2, with D hard to call. TRBV5-7 is an ORF, with its function uncertain. The length of the CDR3 is 16 residues. V was cut by 2 bases and J by 0 bases, with 11 bases left in between. CDR3 sequence (DNA): TGTGCCAGCAGCTTCAAATGGACGTCGAACACCGGGGAGCTGTTTTTT. Protein sequence: CASSFKWTSNTGELFF.

The CDR3 bases are TGTGCCACCAGCAGACCCGAAGACAGGGGGCTGAATCAGCCCCAGCATTTT. Translating it yields CATSRPEDRGLNQPQHF. The V call is TRBV15, the J call TRBJ1-5, with 10 bases aligning to TRBD1. Germline V gene lookup returns CDR1 LNHNV and CDR2 YYDKDF (reference sequence). V trimming: 2 bases; J trimming: 4 bases; junction bases outside the gene matches: 8. This CDR3 contains 17 residues.

The V and J genes are TRBV20-1 and TRBJ1-6; 8 bases match TRBD1. The CDR3 runs 15 residues. Germline lookup yields CDR1 DFQATT and CDR2 SNEGSKA (reference sequence). Losses at the gene ends were 6 bases for V and 6 bases for J; bases not matched to a gene: 10. This CDR3 is CSASGQGRINSPLHF. The CDR3 DNA reads TGCAGTGCCTCCGGACAGGGCCGAATTAATTCACCCCTCCACTTT.

V gene TRBV3-1 combines with J gene TRBJ2-3; D assignment may be TRBD1 or TRBD2 (8 bases each). The germline V and J ends were trimmed by 4 bases and 5 bases, with 25 bases remaining between them. The CDR3 is 18 residues long. In germline, CDR1 is LGHDT, CDR2 YNNKEL (reference sequence). The CDR3 sequence is CASSPPSGLAGGLDTQYF. The CDR3 region has the DNA TGTGCCAGCAGCCCCCCGAGTGGACTAGCAGGGGGCCTAGATACGCAGTATTTT.

This clonotype occurred a few times. Its ends do not fully match the called genes, so a read error is possible. The chain links TRBV7-2 to TRBJ1-1; TRBD1 agrees at 8 bases. The CDR3 runs 12 residues. Germline CDR1 reads SGHTA; CDR2 reads FQGNSA. The CDR3, as DNA: TGTGCCAGCAGTTTAGGCAGGGGGCACGCTTTCTTT. It is translated as CASSLGRGHAFF.

This clonotype has at least ten counts. V is TRBV12-3 or TRBV12-4 and J is TRBJ2-1; D ambiguous. Trimming took 5 bases from V and 0 from J, leaving 5 bases between them. This CDR3 region has 13 residues. CDR3 sequence reads: CASSAVSYNEQFF. For the CDR3, the DNA is TGTGCCAGCAGTGCCGTCTCCTACAATGAGCAGTTCTTC.

The sample holds one count of this clonotype. V usage is TRBV9 and J usage is TRBJ1-2, with unresolved D. The CDR3 is 16 residues long. The V end was cut by 4 bases, the J end by 1 base, with 17 bases between. In germline, CDR1 is SGDLS, CDR2 YYNGEE. CDR3 in DNA: TGTGCCAGCAGCCCCCCGGGAGGGCTCCTTAACTATGGCTACACCTTC. It codes for CASSPPGGLLNYGYTF.

The chain combines TRBV9 with TRBJ2-7; no definite D call. With 1 base removed from V and 0 bases from J, the gap between germline ends came to 20 bases. Germline V gene lookup returns CDR1 SGDLS and CDR2 YYNGEE. The CDR3 spans 18 residues. CDR3 bases: TGTGCCAGCAGCGTACCAGCCCAGCTGAGTCGGACCTCCTACGAGCAGTACTTC. It is translated as CASSVPAQLSRTSYEQYF.

This clonotype turned up a few times. The chain recombines TRBV29-1 with TRBJ1-1, with 8 bases aligning to TRBD1. V was pared by 7 bases and J by 7 bases, with 8 bases of the junction left unmatched. The CDR3 is made up of 12 amino acids. CDR1 and CDR2 from the germline V gene are SQVTM and ANQGSEA. CDR3 in DNA: TGCAGCGGCGGACAGGGATTAGGTGAAGCTTTCTTT. As protein: CSGGQGLGEAFF.

The chain recombines TRBV4-3 with TRBJ2-1; perhaps TRBD2 as D (7 bases). The CDR3 runs to 18 residues. V was clipped by 3 bases and J by 0 bases, with 18 bases between them. The germline V gene encodes CDR1 LGHNA and CDR2 YSLEER. The CDR3 DNA sequence: TGCGCCAGCAGCCACGATATCGGGGGGCAGCCCTCCTACAATGAGCAGTTCTTC. Its translation is CASSHDIGGQPSYNEQFF.

This sequence joins TRBV7-2 and TRBJ2-5, with no clear D. The CDR3 runs 15 residues. Germline assignment: CDR1 SGHTA and CDR2 FQGNSA. V was pared by 5 bases and J by 1 base, with 14 bases between. The CDR3 DNA reads TGTGCCAGCAGCCCCCCTGGGCGGACCCAAGAGACCCAGTACTTC. Amino acids: CASSPPGRTQETQYF.

This clonotype was counted a few times. The chain links TRBV20-1 to TRBJ1-1, with a weak D call TRBD1 (6 bases). Germline-derived CDR1 and CDR2 are DFQATT and SNEGSKA (reference sequence). Trimming took off 0 bases at V and 5 bases at J, with 10 bases between the two ends. The CDR3 length is 13 residues. In DNA form, the CDR3 reads TGCAGTGCTAGAGACAGGGGTCTGACTGAAGCTTTCTTT. Residues: CSARDRGLTEAFF.

This chain connects TRBV28 to TRBJ2-1; 8 bases are a match to TRBD2. Germline CDR1 and CDR2: MDHEN and SYDVKM. This CDR3 has 14 residues. J was trimmed by 0 bases and V by 7 bases; bases with no gene match: 2. The CDR3 sequence is CASNGGDSYNEQFF. The CDR3 bases are TGTGCCAGCAACGGGGGGGACTCCTACAATGAGCAGTTCTTC. Together with reference TRBV28 and TRBJ2-1, the CDR3 gives the full variable domain: DVKVTQSSRYLVKRTGEKVFLECVQDMDHENMFWYRQDPGLGLRLIYFSYDVKMKEKGDIPEGYSVSREKKERFSLILESASTNQTSMYLCASNGGDSYNEQFFGPGTRLTVL.

This clonotype has a handful of counts. The J gene is TRBJ2-5, the V gene TRBV18, with D possibly being TRBD2 (6 bases). The germline V and J ends were trimmed by 3 bases and 3 bases, with 23 bases remaining between them. CDR1 and CDR2 from the germline V gene are KGHSH and LQKENI. The CDR3 loop spans 18 amino acids. CDR3: CASSPPRRGTLMEETQYF. The CDR3 DNA follows: TGTGCCAGCTCACCGCCCCGGAGGGGAACCCTAATGGAAGAGACCCAGTACTTC.

This clonotype came up a few times. The V and J genes are TRBV20-1 and TRBJ2-5; D unresolved. The V end lost 6 bases, the J end lost 2 bases, and 19 bases lay between the germline ends. Germline lookup yields CDR1 DFQATT and CDR2 SNEGSKA (reference sequence). The CDR3 covers 15 residues. The CDR3 region is CSASQGFAAQETQYF. The CDR3 DNA reads TGCAGTGCCAGCCAAGGGTTTGCCGCACAAGAGACCCAGTACTTC.

The chain recombines TRBV29-1 with TRBJ1-2, with unresolved D. The CDR3 has 13 amino acids. Trimming removed 6 bases at V and 1 base at J, with 12 bases between. CDR1 SQVTM and CDR2 ANQGSEA come from the germline V gene. CDR3 DNA sequence: TGCAGCGTCGATACCGGGAGTAACTATGGCTACACCTTC. It codes for CSVDTGSNYGYTF.

This chain uses TRBV4-3 with TRBJ2-4; D is ambiguous. The assigned J gene may be wrong: the sequence end matches TRBJ2-5 better. Germline assignment: CDR1 LGHNA and CDR2 YSLEER. The CDR3 has 15 amino acids. CDR3 nucleotides: TGCGCCAGCAGCCAAGAATTGGGTAGGTCGGAGACCCAGTACTTC. It is translated as CASSQELGRSETQYF.

The sample holds a few counts of this clonotype. The chain uses TRBV29-1 and TRBJ2-1; 7 nucleotides match TRBD2. The trim removed 3 bases at V and 6 bases at J, leaving 2 bases unmatched. Germline CDR1 and CDR2: SQVTM and ANQGSEA. CDR3 length: 12 residues. The CDR3 nucleotides are TGCAGCGTTGAGGGGGGGGGCAATGAGCAGTTCTTC. It codes for CSVEGGGNEQFF.

This clonotype occurred a few times. The CDR3 region is CASGPPGTGRGYGYTF. CDR3 bases: TGTGCCAGCGGACCCCCGGGGACAGGGAGGGGTTATGGCTACACCTTC. This sequence joins TRBV28 and TRBJ1-2; 9 bases align to TRBD1. This CDR3 has 16 residues. In germline, CDR1 is MDHEN, CDR2 SYDVKM. The V segment lost 8 bases and the J segment 5 bases; nucleotides outside the gene matches: 15.

CDR3 sequence: CASSSRTGFQPQHF. In nucleotides, the CDR3 is TGTGCCAGCAGTTCCCGGACAGGGTTCCAGCCCCAGCATTTT. This chain joins TRBV7-2 and TRBJ1-5; TRBD1 aligns across 8 bases. Looked up from germline, CDR1 is SGHTA and CDR2 is FQGNSA. This CDR3 is built from 14 residues. V lost 6 bases and J lost 7; bases outside the gene matches: 8. The full variable domain, rest sourced from reference TRBV7-2 and TRBJ1-5, is GAGVSQSPSNKVTEKGKDVELRCDPISGHTALYWYRQSLGQGLEFLIYFQGNSAPDKSGLPSDRFSAERTGGSVSTLTIQRTQQEDSAVYLCASSSRTGFQPQHFGDGTRLSIL.

This chain joins TRBV20-1 and TRBJ2-3; D possibly matches TRBD1 or TRBD2 (5 bases each). With 5 bases removed from V and 3 bases from J, the gap between germline ends came to 9 bases. The CDR3 spans 12 residues. Germline values: CDR1 DFQATT, CDR2 SNEGSKA (reference sequence). The CDR3 DNA follows: TGCAGTGCTCCCTGGGGGACAGATACGCAGTATTTT. This gives the protein CSAPWGTDTQYF.

The V gene is TRBV7-2, the J gene TRBJ2-3, with 7 positions matching TRBD1. CDR1 is SGHTA, CDR2 FQGNSA, per germline. The CDR3 totals 15 residues. After removal of 5 bases from V and 4 bases from J, the junction contained 9 bases not matched to a gene. CDR3 amino acids: CASSVQTGSADTQYF. The CDR3 DNA follows: TGTGCCAGCAGCGTTCAGACAGGGTCGGCAGATACGCAGTATTTT.

The CDR3, as DNA: TGTGCCAGCAGCTACCGGGACGATACCTACGAGCAGTACTTC. Its protein is CASSYRDDTYEQYF. The V call is TRBV6-5, the J call TRBJ2-7, with D perhaps matching TRBD1 or TRBD2 (5 bases each). CDR3 length: 14 residues. Germline lookup yields CDR1 MNHEY and CDR2 SVGAGI. V was pared by 6 bases and J by 2 bases, with 14 bases between.

V is TRBV6-2 or TRBV6-3 and J is TRBJ2-7; 10 bases are a match to TRBD2. V gave up 8 bases and J gave up 4 bases; unmatched junction bases: 14. This CDR3 comprises 16 residues. CDR1 MNHEY and CDR2 SVGEGT come from the germline V gene. The CDR3: CASSFGQRGGRYEQYF. The CDR3 DNA sequence: TGTGCCAGCTCTTTCGGACAGCGGGGGGGCCGATACGAGCAGTACTTC.

This clonotype turned up a few times. The gene calls are TRBV6-2 or TRBV6-3 and TRBJ2-5, with D tentatively TRBD1 or TRBD2 (5 bases each). Trimming pared 6 bases from V and 2 bases from J, leaving 16 bases between. Per germline, CDR1 MNHEY and CDR2 SVGEGT. The CDR3 is 15 residues long. CDR3 amino acids: CASSTPGRQQETQYF. CDR3 sequence (DNA): TGTGCCAGCAGCACACCGGGACGACAGCAAGAGACCCAGTACTTC.